This T cell receptor beta chain comes out of a study of shared clonotypes between healthy human individuals. Per the original methods: ImmunoSEQ only sent back junction sequences with no quality scores, so filtering was done differently. Sequenced by immunoSEQ multiplex PCR; TCRdb stores in-frame clones only, minus some. The V and J calls and clone size were taken over from that table, and D and trimming were inferred from the DNA. The sample comprises millions of clones, about 93% of which are singletons, and roughly 1.8% rests with the top ten. Naive-designated CD8 cells lacked CD45RO, were positively enriched for CCR7, and omitted terminally differentiated effector memory CD45RA+ cells. V shed 0 bases, J shed 4 bases, and the junction held 8 bases outside the gene matches. The CDR3 spans 16 residues. Germline V gene data show CDR1 as SQVTM and CDR2 as ANQGSEA.

The sequence derives from a man younger than 35 in good health. Some clones in this sample may be carry-over from other donors' samples. The sequenced sample consisted of naive CD8+ T cells from PBMCs. The chain is built from TRBV29-1 and TRBJ2-1, with TRBD1 matching 8 bases. CDR3 sequence reads: CSVEDRRTGRYNEQFF. CDR3 coding DNA: TGCAGCGTTGAAGATCGTAGGACAGGGAGGTACAATGAGCAGTTCTTC.